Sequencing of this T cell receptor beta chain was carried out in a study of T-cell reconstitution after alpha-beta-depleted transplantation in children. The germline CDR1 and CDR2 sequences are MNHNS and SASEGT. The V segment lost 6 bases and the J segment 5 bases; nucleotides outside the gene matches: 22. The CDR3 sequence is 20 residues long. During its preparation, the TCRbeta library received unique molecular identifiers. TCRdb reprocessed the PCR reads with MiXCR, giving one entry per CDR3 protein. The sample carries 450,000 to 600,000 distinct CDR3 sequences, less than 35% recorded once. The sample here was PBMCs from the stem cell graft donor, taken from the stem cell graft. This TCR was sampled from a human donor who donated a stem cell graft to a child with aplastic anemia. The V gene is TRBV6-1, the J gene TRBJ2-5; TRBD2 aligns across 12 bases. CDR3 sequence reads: CASSDNAGLAGGKNRETQYF. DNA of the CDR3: TGTGCCAGCAGCGATAACGCGGGGCTAGCGGGAGGGAAGAATCGGGAGACCCAGTACTTC.